Presented here are 16 T cell receptor beta chains from one specimen sequenced in a study of blood T cell repertoires in COVID-19. Produced via immunoSEQ multiplex PCR; TCRdb's table is partial and in-frame only. The data show over 80,000 clones, with over 90% seen just once and approximately 1.6% held by the top ten. Source material: peripheral blood. The receptors were sampled from a man in his fifties or sixties with acute or convalescent COVID-19.

The chain couples TRBV5-1 to TRBJ2-7, with a possible D match to TRBD2 (7 bases). Per germline, CDR1 SGHRS and CDR2 YFSETQ. The length of the CDR3 is 15 residues. V lost 2 bases to trimming and J lost 5 bases, with 17 bases between them. In DNA, the CDR3 is TGCGCCAGCAGCTTCGCGAACGAGGGGGGGCACGAGCAGTACTTC. This codes for CASSFANEGGHEQYF.

The J gene is TRBJ2-5, the V gene TRBV4-3, with a tentative D call TRBD2 (6 bases). Germline CDR1 LGHNA, CDR2 YSLEER. The CDR3 covers 15 residues. V lost 4 bases and J 0 bases, leaving 12 bases between the germline ends. CDR3 residues: CASSLRGGYQETQYF. DNA for the CDR3: TGCGCCAGCAGCCTCCGTGGGGGGTACCAAGAGACCCAGTACTTC.

V and J are TRBV13 and TRBJ2-2; D unresolved. Germline V gives CDR1 PRHDT, CDR2 FYEKMQ (reference sequence). This CDR3 has 14 residues. Trimming stripped 5 bases from V and 5 bases from J, with 12 bases between. The CDR3 coding sequence is TGTGCCAGCAGCCATAGAGCCAAAACCGGGGAGCTGTTTTTT. Translation gives CASSHRAKTGELFF.

The chain combines TRBV20-1 with TRBJ1-1; possibly TRBD1 for D (5 bases). The CDR3 is made up of 11 amino acids. The ends were cut back, 4 bases at V and 12 bases at J, with 15 bases in the middle. The germline gives CDR1 DFQATT, CDR2 SNEGSKA (reference sequence). CDR3 amino acids: CSANYGAVTFF. In DNA form, the CDR3 reads TGCAGTGCTAACTATGGGGCGGTAACTTTCTTT.

The genes are TRBV5-6 and TRBJ1-6, with TRBD1 identical over 7 bases. The germline CDR1 and CDR2 sequences are SGHDT and YYEEEE. The junction had 17 bases not matched to a gene; V was cut back by 5 bases and J by 15 bases. The CDR3 covers 15 residues. The CDR3 DNA reads as TGTGCCAGCAGAAACAGGGACAGACCTTCTTCTGGCCTCCACTTT. Its protein product is CASRNRDRPSSGLHF.

This chain links TRBV11-2 with TRBJ2-1, with 11 nucleotides matching TRBD1. The germline CDR1 and CDR2 sequences are SGHAT and FQNNGV. This CDR3 spans 14 amino acids. V trimming: 8 bases; J trimming: 4 bases; junction bases outside the gene matches: 4. This chain's CDR3 is CASAGTGGYNEQFF. The DNA of the CDR3 is TGTGCCAGCGCCGGGACAGGGGGGTACAATGAGCAGTTCTTC.

The V gene is TRBV19, the J gene TRBJ2-1, with D perhaps matching TRBD2 (5 bases). The CDR3 extends over 17 amino acids. From germline, CDR1 is LNHDA and CDR2 SQIVND (reference sequence). V was cut by 6 bases and J by 7 bases, with 25 bases left in between. The CDR3 protein is CASRRTGSTTVRNEQFF. In nucleotides, the CDR3 is TGTGCCAGTAGGAGAACCGGGTCGACTACAGTGAGGAATGAGCAGTTCTTC.

The rearrangement joins TRBV28 to TRBJ2-1, with 7 bases that match TRBD2. V lost 11 bases to trimming and J lost 3 bases; unmatched junction nucleotides: 10. This CDR3 region has 14 residues. Germline V gene sequence: CDR1 MDHEN, CDR2 SYDVKM. The CDR3 loop is CASSVGGDYNEQFF. The DNA for the CDR3 is TGTGCCTCCTCCGTGGGGGGGGACTACAATGAGCAGTTCTTC.

V usage is TRBV7-2 and J usage is TRBJ2-7; TRBD1 is a possible D gene (5 bases). CDR1 is SGHTA, CDR2 FQGNSA, per germline. The CDR3 spans 15 residues. Trimming shortened V by 5 bases and J by 2 bases, and 16 bases separated the two germline ends. The CDR3, as DNA: TGTGCCAGCAGCCCCCGTCCCCCAGGGCCCTACGAGCAGTACTTC. Translated, it gives CASSPRPPGPYEQYF.

The genes are TRBV25-1 and TRBJ1-1; 8 bases are shared with TRBD1. Germline V lookup: CDR1 MGHDK, CDR2 SYGVNS. The J segment lost 5 bases and the V segment lost 6 bases, leaving 11 bases of the junction unmatched. The CDR3 length is 15 residues. The CDR3 region is CASSQTGGVRTEAFF. CDR3 nucleotide sequence: TGTGCCAGCAGCCAAACAGGGGGGGTGAGAACTGAAGCTTTCTTT.

A single count supports this clone. The CDR3 coding sequence is TGCGCCAGCAGCTCCGGGGACATAGCCAAAAACATTCAGTACTTC. This codes for CASSSGDIAKNIQYF. The genes are TRBV5-1 and TRBJ2-4; weak D call: TRBD1 (6 bases). With 3 bases removed from V and 0 bases from J, the gap between germline ends came to 10 bases. The CDR3 spans 15 residues. CDR1 SGHRS and CDR2 YFSETQ come from the germline V gene.

Concerning this clone: Other DNA sequences in the sample encode the same CDR3. This chain uses TRBV11-3 with TRBJ2-3; D not certain. V was cut by 1 base and J by 0 bases, with 5 bases left in between. The CDR3 runs 14 residues. Germline V gives CDR1 SGHNT, CDR2 YENEEA. The CDR3 sequence: CASSLGGSTDTQYF. The CDR3 DNA follows: TGTGCCAGCAGCTTAGGTGGCAGCACAGATACGCAGTATTTT.

The J gene is TRBJ2-5, the V gene TRBV24-1; maybe TRBD1 (6 bases). The CDR3 spans 14 residues. Germline V CDR1 and CDR2: KGHDR, SFDVKD. Trimming took off 5 bases at V and 2 bases at J, with 11 bases between the two ends. The DNA for the CDR3 is TGTGCCACCAGTGCCCCGGACAGTCAAGAGACCCAGTACTTC. Protein sequence: CATSAPDSQETQYF.

The rearrangement uses TRBV28 and TRBJ2-5; 10 nucleotides agree with TRBD2. This CDR3 region has 16 residues. Germline CDR1 and CDR2: MDHEN and SYDVKM. V shed 7 bases and J 4 bases; nucleotides not matched to a gene: 12. For the CDR3, the DNA is TGTGCCAGCAAGCTAGCGGGAGTCTCGTTGGGAGAGACCCAGTACTTC. This codes for CASKLAGVSLGETQYF. Full variable domain (rest looked up from reference TRBV28 and TRBJ2-5): DVKVTQSSRYLVKRTGEKVFLECVQDMDHENMFWYRQDPGLGLRLIYFSYDVKMKEKGDIPEGYSVSREKKERFSLILESASTNQTSMYLCASKLAGVSLGETQYFGPGTRLLVL.

This clone was detected only once. This could be a read error, since a much larger clone is one nucleotide away. The V call is TRBV11-3, the J call TRBJ2-7; TRBD2 matches 10 bases. The germline gives CDR1 SGHNT, CDR2 YENEEA. This CDR3 is 15 amino acids long. J lost 3 bases, V lost 1 base, and 3 bases had no gene match. Here the CDR3 DNA reads TGTGCCAGCAGCTTAGGGACTAGCGGCCTCTACGAGCAGTACTTC. Amino acid sequence: CASSLGTSGLYEQYF. The complete variable domain, with remaining parts taken from reference TRBV11-3 and TRBJ2-7, reads EAGVVQSPRYKIIEKKQPVAFWCNPISGHNTLYWYLQNLGQGPELLIRYENEEAVDDSQLPKDRFSAERLKGVDSTLKIQPAELGDSAVYLCASSLGTSGLYEQYFGPGTRLTVT.

V gene TRBV7-9 combines with J gene TRBJ2-7, with D maybe TRBD2 (6 bases). This CDR3 is built from 18 residues. In germline, CDR1 is SEHNR, CDR2 FQNEAQ (reference sequence). V gave up 7 bases and J gave up 3 bases, with 28 bases separating them. The CDR3, as DNA: TGTGCCAGCAACTCGATGGGGGGTAACCGGGACGGTGGCTACGAGCAGTACTTC. Translating gives CASNSMGGNRDGGYEQYF.